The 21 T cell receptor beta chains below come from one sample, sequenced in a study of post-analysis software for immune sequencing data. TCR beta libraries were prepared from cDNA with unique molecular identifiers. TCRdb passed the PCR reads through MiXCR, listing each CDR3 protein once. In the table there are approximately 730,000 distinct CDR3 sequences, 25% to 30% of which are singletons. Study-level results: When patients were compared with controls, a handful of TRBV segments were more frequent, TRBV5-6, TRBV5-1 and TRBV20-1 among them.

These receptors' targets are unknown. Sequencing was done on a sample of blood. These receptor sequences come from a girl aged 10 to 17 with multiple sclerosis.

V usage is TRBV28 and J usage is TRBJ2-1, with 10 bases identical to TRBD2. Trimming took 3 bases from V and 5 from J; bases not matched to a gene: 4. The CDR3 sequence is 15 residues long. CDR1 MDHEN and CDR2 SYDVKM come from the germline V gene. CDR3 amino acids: CASSFPLAGDNEQFF. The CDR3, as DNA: TGTGCCAGCAGTTTTCCCCTAGCGGGAGACAATGAGCAGTTCTTC.

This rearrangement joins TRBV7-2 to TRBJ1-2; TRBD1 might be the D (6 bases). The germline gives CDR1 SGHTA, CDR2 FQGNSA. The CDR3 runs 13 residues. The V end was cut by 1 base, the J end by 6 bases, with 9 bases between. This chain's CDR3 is CASSLGGADGYTF. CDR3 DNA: TGTGCCAGCAGCTTAGGGGGGGCCGATGGCTACACCTTC.

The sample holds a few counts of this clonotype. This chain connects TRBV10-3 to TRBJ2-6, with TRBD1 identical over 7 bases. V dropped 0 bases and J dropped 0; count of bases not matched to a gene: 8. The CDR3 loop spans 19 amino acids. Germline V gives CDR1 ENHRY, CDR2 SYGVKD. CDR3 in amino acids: CAISESTRDSGSGANVLTF. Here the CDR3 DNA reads TGTGCCATCAGTGAGTCGACTCGGGACAGCGGCTCTGGGGCCAACGTCCTGACTTTC.

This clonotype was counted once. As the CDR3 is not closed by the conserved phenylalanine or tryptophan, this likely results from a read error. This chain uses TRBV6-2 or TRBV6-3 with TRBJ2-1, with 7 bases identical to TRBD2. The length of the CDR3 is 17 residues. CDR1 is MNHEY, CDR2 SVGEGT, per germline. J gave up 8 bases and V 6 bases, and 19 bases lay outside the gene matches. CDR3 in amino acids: CASSRPSVRLAKHEQFS. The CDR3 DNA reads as TGTGCCAGCAGCCGTCCCTCCGTGAGACTAGCTAAACATGAGCAGTTCTCC.

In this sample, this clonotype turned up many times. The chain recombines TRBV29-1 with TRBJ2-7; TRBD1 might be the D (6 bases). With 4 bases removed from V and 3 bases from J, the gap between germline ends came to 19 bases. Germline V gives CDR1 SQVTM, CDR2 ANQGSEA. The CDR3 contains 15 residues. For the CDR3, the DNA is TGCAGCGTTGTCGGGACACTTAGCCCCAACTACGAGCAGTACTTC. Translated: CSVVGTLSPNYEQYF.

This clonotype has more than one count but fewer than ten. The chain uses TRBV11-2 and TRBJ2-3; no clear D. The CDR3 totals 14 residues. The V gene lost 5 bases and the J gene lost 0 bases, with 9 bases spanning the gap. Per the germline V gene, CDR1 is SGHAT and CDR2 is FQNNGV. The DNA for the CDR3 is TGTGCCAGCAGCCAAATCCCGAGCACAGATACGCAGTATTTT. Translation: CASSQIPSTDTQYF.

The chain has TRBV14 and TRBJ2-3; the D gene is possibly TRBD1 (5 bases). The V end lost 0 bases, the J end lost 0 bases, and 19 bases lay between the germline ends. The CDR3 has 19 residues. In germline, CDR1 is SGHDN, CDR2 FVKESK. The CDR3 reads CASSQDMRFGATSTDTQYF. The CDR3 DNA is TGTGCCAGCAGCCAAGATATGCGATTTGGGGCGACTAGCACAGATACGCAGTATTTT.

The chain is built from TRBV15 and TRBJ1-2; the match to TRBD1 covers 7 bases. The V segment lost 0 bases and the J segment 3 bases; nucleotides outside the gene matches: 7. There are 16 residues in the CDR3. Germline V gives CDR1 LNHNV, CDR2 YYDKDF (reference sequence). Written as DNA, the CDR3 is TGTGCCACCAGCAGAGATGGGGGACAGCCGGACTATGGCTACACCTTC. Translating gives CATSRDGGQPDYGYTF.

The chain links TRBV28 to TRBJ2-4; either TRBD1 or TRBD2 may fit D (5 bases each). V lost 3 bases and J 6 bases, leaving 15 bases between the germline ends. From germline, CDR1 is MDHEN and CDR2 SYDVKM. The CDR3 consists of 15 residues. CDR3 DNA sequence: TGTGCCAGCAGTTTCTCCGGGGCGACAGCAAACATTCAGTACTTC. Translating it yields CASSFSGATANIQYF.

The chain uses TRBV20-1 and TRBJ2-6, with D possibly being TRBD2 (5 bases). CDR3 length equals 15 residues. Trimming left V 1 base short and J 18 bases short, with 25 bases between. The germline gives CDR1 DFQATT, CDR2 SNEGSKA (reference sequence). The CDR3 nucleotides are TGCAGTGCTAGAGGACGGGGTATTGTTCAGGTGTATGAGACTTTC. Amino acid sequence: CSARGRGIVQVYETF.

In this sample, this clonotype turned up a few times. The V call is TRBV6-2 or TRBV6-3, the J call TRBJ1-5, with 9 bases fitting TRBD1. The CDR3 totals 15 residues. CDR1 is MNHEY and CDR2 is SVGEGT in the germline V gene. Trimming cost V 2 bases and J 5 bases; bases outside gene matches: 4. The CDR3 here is CASSYGGTGYQPQHF. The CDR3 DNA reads TGTGCCAGCAGTTACGGGGGGACAGGGTATCAGCCCCAGCATTTT.

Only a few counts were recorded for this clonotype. The CDR3, as DNA: TGTGCCAGCAGCGCAACGGCGGGTGAGGTAGCGGGAAATTACAATGAGCAGTTCTTC. Residues: CASSATAGEVAGNYNEQFF. The chain combines TRBV7-9 with TRBJ2-1, with 8 bases identical to TRBD2. The V segment lost 5 bases and the J segment 4 bases; nucleotides outside the gene matches: 19. This CDR3 is 19 amino acids long. The germline V gene encodes CDR1 SEHNR and CDR2 FQNEAQ (reference sequence).

The CDR3 nucleotides read TGCAGTGCTAGACCCGGGACAGCAGGGGAGACCCAGTACTTC. It yields the protein CSARPGTAGETQYF. The chain carries TRBV20-1 and TRBJ2-7, with 7 bases aligning to TRBD1. The end of the DNA fits TRBJ2-5 better, so the J call may be wrong. The CDR3 length is 14 residues. Germline V gene sequence: CDR1 DFQATT, CDR2 SNEGSKA (reference sequence).

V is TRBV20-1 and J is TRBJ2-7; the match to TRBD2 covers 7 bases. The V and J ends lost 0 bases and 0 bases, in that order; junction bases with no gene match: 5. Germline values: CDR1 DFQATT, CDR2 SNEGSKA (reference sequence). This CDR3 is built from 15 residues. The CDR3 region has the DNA TGCAGTGCTAGAGATGGGCGGGGGAGCTCCTACGAGCAGTACTTC. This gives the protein CSARDGRGSSYEQYF.

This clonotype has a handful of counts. CDR3 residues: CASGGRGTHDGGYTF. In DNA form, the CDR3 reads TGTGCCAGCGGGGGGCGCGGGACTCACGACGGGGGCTACACCTTC. This chain links TRBV2 with TRBJ1-2; tentatively, D is TRBD1 (6 bases). The CDR3 totals 15 residues. Looked up from germline, CDR1 is SNHLY and CDR2 is FYNNEI. V lost 8 bases to trimming and J lost 8 bases, with 24 bases between them.

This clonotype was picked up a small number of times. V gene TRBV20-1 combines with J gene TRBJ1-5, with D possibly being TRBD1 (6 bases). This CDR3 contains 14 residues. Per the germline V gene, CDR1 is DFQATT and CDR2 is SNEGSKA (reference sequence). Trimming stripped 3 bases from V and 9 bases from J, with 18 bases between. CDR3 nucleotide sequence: TGCAGTGCTAGCAGCGGACAGCTCTTGGGGCCCCAGCATTTT. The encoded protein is CSASSGQLLGPQHF.

The DNA of the CDR3 is TGCGCCAGCAGCTTGGTCCCCCTAGCGACCTCATTCAGGGAGCAGTTCTTC. Translated: CASSLVPLATSFREQFF. The J gene is TRBJ2-1, the V gene TRBV5-1, with a possible D match to TRBD2 (6 bases). The germline gives CDR1 SGHRS, CDR2 YFSETQ. The CDR3 has 17 residues. The germline V and J ends were trimmed by 0 bases and 10 bases, with 23 bases remaining between them.

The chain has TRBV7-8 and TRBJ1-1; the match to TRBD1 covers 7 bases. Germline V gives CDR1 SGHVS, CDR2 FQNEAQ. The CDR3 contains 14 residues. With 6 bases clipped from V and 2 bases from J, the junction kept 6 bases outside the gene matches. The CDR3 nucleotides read TGTGCCAGCAGGATGGGACAGACCAACACTGAAGCTTTCTTT. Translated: CASRMGQTNTEAFF.

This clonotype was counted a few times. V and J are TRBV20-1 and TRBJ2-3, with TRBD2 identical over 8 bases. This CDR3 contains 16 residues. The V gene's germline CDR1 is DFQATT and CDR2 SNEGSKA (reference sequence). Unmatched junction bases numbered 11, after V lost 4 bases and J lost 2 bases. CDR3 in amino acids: CSATPRPAGDTDTQYF. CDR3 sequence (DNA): TGCAGTGCTACCCCGCGGCCAGCGGGGGACACAGATACGCAGTATTTT.

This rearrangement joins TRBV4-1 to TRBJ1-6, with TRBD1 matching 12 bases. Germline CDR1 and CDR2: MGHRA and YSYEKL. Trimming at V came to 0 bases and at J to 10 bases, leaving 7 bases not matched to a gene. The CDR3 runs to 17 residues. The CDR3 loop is CASSQDWDRGRGSPLHF. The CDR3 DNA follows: TGCGCCAGCAGCCAAGATTGGGACAGGGGGCGCGGGTCACCCCTCCACTTT.

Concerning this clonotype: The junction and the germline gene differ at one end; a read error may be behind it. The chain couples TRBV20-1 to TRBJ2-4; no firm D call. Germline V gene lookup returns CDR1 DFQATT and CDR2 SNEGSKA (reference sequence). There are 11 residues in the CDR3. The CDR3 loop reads CRARERMEQYF. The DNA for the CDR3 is TGCAGGGCTAGAGAACGGATGGAGCAGTACTTC.